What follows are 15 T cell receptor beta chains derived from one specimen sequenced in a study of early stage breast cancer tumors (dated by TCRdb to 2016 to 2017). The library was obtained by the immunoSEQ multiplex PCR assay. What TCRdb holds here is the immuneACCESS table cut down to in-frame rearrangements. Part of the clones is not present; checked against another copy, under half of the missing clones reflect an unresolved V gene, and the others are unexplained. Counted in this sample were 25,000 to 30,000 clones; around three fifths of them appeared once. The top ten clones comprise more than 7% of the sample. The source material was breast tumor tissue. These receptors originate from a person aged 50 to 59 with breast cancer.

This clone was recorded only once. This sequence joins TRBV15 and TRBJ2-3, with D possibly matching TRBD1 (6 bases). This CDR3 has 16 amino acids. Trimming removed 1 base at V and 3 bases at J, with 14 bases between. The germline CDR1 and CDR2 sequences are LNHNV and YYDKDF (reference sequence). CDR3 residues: CATSRAGDTPTDTQYF. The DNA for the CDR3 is TGTGCCACCAGCAGAGCTGGGGACACCCCTACAGATACGCAGTATTTT.

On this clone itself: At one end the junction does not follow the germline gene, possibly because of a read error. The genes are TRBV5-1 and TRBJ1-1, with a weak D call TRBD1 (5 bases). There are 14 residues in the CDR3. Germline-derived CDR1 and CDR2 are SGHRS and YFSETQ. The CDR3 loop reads CASNLVNHRRKAFF. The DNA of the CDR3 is TGCGCCAGCAACTTGGTTAATCACAGGAGGAAAGCTTTCTTT. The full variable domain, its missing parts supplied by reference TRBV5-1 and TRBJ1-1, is KAGVTQTPRYLIKTRGQQVTLSCSPISGHRSVSWYQQTPGQGLQFLFEYFSETQRNKGNFPGRFSGRQFSNSRSEMNVSTLELGDSALYLCASNLVNHRRKAFFGQGTRLTVV.

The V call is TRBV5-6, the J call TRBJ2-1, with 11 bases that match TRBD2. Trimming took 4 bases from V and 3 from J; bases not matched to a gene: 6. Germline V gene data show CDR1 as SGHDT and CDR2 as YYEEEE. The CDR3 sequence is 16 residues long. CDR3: CASSRRGTSGYNEQFF. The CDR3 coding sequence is TGTGCCAGCAGCCGCCGAGGGACTAGCGGCTACAATGAGCAGTTCTTC. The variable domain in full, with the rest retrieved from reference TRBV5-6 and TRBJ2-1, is DAGVTQSPTHLIKTRGQQVTLRCSPKSGHDTVSWYQQALGQGPQFIFQYYEEEERQRGNFPDRFSGHQFPNYSSELNVNALLLGDSALYLCASSRRGTSGYNEQFFGPGTRLTVL.

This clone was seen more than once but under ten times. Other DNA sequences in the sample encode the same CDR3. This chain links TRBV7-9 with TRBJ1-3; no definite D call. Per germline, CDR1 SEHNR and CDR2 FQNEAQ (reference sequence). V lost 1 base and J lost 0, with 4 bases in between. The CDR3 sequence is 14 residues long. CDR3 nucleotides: TGTGCCAGCAGCTTAGATAACTCTGGAAACACCATATATTTT. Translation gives CASSLDNSGNTIYF.

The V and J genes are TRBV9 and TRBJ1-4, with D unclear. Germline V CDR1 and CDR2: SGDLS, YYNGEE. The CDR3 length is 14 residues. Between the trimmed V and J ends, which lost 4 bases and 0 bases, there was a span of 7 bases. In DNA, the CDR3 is TGTGCCAGCAGCCCCCAAGCAACTAATGAAAAACTGTTTTTT. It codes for CASSPQATNEKLFF.

Written as DNA, the CDR3 is TGTGCCAGCAGCTTGGTTCTGGGGGACACTGAAGCTTTCTTT. This translates into CASSLVLGDTEAFF. The chain employs TRBV5-5 and TRBJ1-1; possible D gene TRBD1, 5 bases. This CDR3 spans 14 amino acids. With 0 bases removed from V and 3 bases from J, the gap between germline ends came to 9 bases. From germline, CDR1 is SGHKS and CDR2 YYEKEE (reference sequence).

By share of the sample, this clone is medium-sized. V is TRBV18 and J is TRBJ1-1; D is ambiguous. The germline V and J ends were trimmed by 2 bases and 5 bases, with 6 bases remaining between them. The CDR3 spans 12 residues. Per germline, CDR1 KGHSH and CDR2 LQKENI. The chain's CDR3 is CASSPEMTEAFF. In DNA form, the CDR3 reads TGTGCCAGCTCACCAGAGATGACTGAAGCTTTCTTT.

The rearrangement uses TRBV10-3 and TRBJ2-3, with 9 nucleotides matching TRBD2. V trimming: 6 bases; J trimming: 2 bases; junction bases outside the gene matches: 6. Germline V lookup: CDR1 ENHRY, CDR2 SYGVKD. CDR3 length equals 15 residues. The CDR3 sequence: CAIRGLAGTTDTQYF. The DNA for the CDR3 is TGTGCCATCAGGGGGCTAGCGGGAACCACAGATACGCAGTATTTT.

The CDR3 sequence is CASSIEGENQPQHF. The CDR3 DNA reads TGTGCCAGTAGTATTGAGGGGGAAAATCAGCCCCAGCATTTT. This sequence joins TRBV19 and TRBJ1-5; maybe TRBD1 (6 bases). The CDR3 has 14 amino acids. V lost 3 bases to trimming and J lost 4 bases, with 10 bases between them. The germline CDR1 and CDR2 sequences are LNHDA and SQIVND (reference sequence).

The CDR3 loop is CASSLRGPSQLFF. CDR3 nucleotides: TGTGCCAGCAGTCTGAGAGGACCGAGTCAACTGTTTTTT. V usage is TRBV2 and J usage is TRBJ1-4, with unresolved D. V dropped 5 bases and J dropped 12 bases, with 16 bases sitting between them. CDR1 is SNHLY, CDR2 FYNNEI, per germline. This CDR3 contains 13 residues.

The CDR3 DNA follows: TGCAGCGTTGAAGGGGACTGGCCCTACAATGAGCAGTTCTTC. It is translated as CSVEGDWPYNEQFF. The chain recombines TRBV29-1 with TRBJ2-1, with D perhaps matching TRBD2 (6 bases). V shed 1 base and J shed 2 bases, with 9 bases lying between them. Looked up from germline, CDR1 is SQVTM and CDR2 is ANQGSEA. CDR3 size: 14 residues.

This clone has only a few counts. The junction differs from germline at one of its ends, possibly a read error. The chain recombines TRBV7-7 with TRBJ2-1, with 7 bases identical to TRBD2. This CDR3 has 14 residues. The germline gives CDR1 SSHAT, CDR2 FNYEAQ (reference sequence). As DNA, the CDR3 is TGTGCTAGCAGCAAACAGCTAGCGGACAATGAGCAGTTCTTC. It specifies CASSKQLADNEQFF.

This chain's CDR3 is CASSIPSGSQEQFF. In nucleotides, the CDR3 is TGTGCCAGTAGTATACCCAGCGGGAGTCAGGAGCAGTTCTTC. The J gene is TRBJ2-1, the V gene TRBV19; 8 positions agree with TRBD2. J was trimmed by 10 bases and V by 2 bases; bases with no gene match: 7. Germline assignment: CDR1 LNHDA and CDR2 SQIVND (reference sequence). The CDR3 consists of 14 residues.

The DNA for the CDR3 is TGTGCCAGTAGTATAGGCAGGGGGGGAGAGACCCAGTACTTC. Its protein is CASSIGRGGETQYF. The chain employs TRBV19 and TRBJ2-5; D possibly uses TRBD1 or TRBD2 (7 bases each). Per the germline V gene, CDR1 is LNHDA and CDR2 is SQIVND (reference sequence). The CDR3 is 14 residues long. V was shortened by 1 base and J by 4 bases, with 10 bases between the two germline ends. The complete variable domain, with remaining parts taken from reference TRBV19 and TRBJ2-5, reads DGGITQSPKYLFRKEGQNVTLSCEQNLNHDAMYWYRQDPGQGLRLIYYSQIVNDFQKGDIAEGYSVSREKKESFPLTVTSAQKNPTAFYLCASSIGRGGETQYFGPGTRLLVL.

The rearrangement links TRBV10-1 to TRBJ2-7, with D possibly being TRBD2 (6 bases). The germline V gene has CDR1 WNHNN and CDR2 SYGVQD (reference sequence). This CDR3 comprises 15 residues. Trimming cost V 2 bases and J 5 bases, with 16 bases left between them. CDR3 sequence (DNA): TGCGCCAGCAGTGAGCGGAGGGTTGTTCCACACGAGCAGTACTTC. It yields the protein CASSERRVVPHEQYF.